This T cell receptor beta chain stems from a study of cytomegalovirus exposure and HLA in healthy donors. This CDR3 region has 19 residues. V lost 4 bases and J 0 bases, leaving 24 bases between the germline ends. Germline-derived CDR1 and CDR2 are SGHDN and FVKESK. For this clone: Its antigen is not identified.

Primers for the PCR totalled 60 Vbeta and 13 Jbeta. Some clones are missing from TCRdb's copy, which holds only in-frame ones; the method was immunoSEQ multiplex PCR. The data hold under 200,000 clones, with 84% observed a single time. Notes on the study in general: A link between a missense DCLRE1C variant and TCR beta V- and J-gene trimming emerged from a later analysis. 16,951 TCR beta sequences were associated with HLA alleles at 0.05 false discovery rate in a later analysis. According to the study, roughly 160 TCR beta chains were cytomegalovirus-associated.

V gene TRBV14 combines with J gene TRBJ1-1; D gene unclear. Sequencing was carried out using PBMCs. The TCR comes from a boy aged 2 to 10 in good health and CMV-seronegative. The CDR3 region has the DNA TGTGCCAGCAGCCCCTTCCGAGGCAGCCCTAGCAGAATGAACACTGAAGCTTTCTTT. Translated, it gives CASSPFRGSPSRMNTEAFF.